The 17 T cell receptor beta chains listed next were all sequenced from one sample in a study of cytomegalovirus exposure and HLA in healthy donors. Primers: 60 Vbeta forward and 13 Jbeta reverse. Profiling relied on immunoSEQ multiplex PCR, and the TCRdb table lists in-frame clones only, not all of them. This table holds tens of thousands of clones, approximately 84% found once. Material: PBMCs. The source is a man aged 18 to 29 in good health and CMV-seronegative.

The chain employs TRBV18 and TRBJ2-1, with D possibly TRBD2 on 5 matching bases. Germline V gene sequence: CDR1 KGHSH, CDR2 LQKENI. The CDR3 sequence is 14 residues long. V was clipped by 0 bases and J by 6 bases, with 9 bases between them. The DNA of the CDR3 is TGTGCCAGCTCACCACCGAGGGCAGTCAATGAGCAGTTCTTC. This translates into CASSPPRAVNEQFF.

V gene TRBV9 combines with J gene TRBJ1-4; TRBD1 agrees at 7 bases. The V gene's germline CDR1 is SGDLS and CDR2 YYNGEE. This CDR3 region has 15 residues. After removal of 0 bases from V and 4 bases from J, the junction contained 3 bases not matched to a gene. The DNA for the CDR3 is TGTGCCAGCAGCGTAGTAGGGGGCAATAATGAAAAACTGTTTTTT. This gives the protein CASSVVGGNNEKLFF. The full variable domain, in which reference TRBV9 and TRBJ1-4 provide the parts outside the CDR3, is DSGVTQTPKHLITATGQRVTLRCSPRSGDLSVYWYQQSLDQGLQFLIQYYNGEERAKGNILERFSAQQFPDLHSELNLSSLELGDSALYFCASSVVGGNNEKLFFGSGTQLSVL.

This clone was counted between two and nine times. The rearrangement links TRBV9 to TRBJ2-7; TRBD2 agrees at 11 bases. CDR1 SGDLS and CDR2 YYNGEE come from the germline V gene. With 3 bases clipped from V and 5 bases from J, the junction kept 10 bases outside the gene matches. The CDR3 extends over 16 amino acids. CDR3 sequence (DNA): TGTGCCAGCAGCGATGTACCCCTAGCGGGAGGCAACGAGCAGTACTTC. This sequence encodes CASSDVPLAGGNEQYF.

This sequence joins TRBV2 and TRBJ1-5; 9 bases match TRBD1. The CDR3 consists of 14 residues. V shed 5 bases and J 5 bases; nucleotides not matched to a gene: 4. Germline V lookup: CDR1 SNHLY, CDR2 FYNNEI. The CDR3 is CASSLDRGHQPQHF. CDR3 sequence (DNA): TGTGCCAGCAGTCTGGACAGGGGACATCAGCCCCAGCATTTT. Full variable domain (missing parts from reference TRBV2 and TRBJ1-5): EPEVTQTPSHQVTQMGQEVILRCVPISNHLYFYWYRQILGQKVEFLVSFYNNEISEKSEIFDDQFSVERPDGSNFTLKIRSTKLEDSAMYFCASSLDRGHQPQHFGDGTRLSIL.

This chain joins TRBV25-1 and TRBJ2-3; D is uncertain. Germline V lookup: CDR1 MGHDK, CDR2 SYGVNS. There are 11 residues in the CDR3. Trimming stripped 7 bases from V and 6 bases from J, with 8 bases between. CDR3: CASTLGDTQYF. The CDR3 region has the DNA TGTGCCAGCACACTCGGGGATACGCAGTATTTT.

The chain has TRBV13 and TRBJ1-1; D is possibly TRBD1 (5 bases). The CDR3 sequence is 14 residues long. Germline-derived CDR1 and CDR2 are PRHDT and FYEKMQ (reference sequence). The V gene lost 5 bases and the J gene lost 0 bases, with 10 bases spanning the gap. CDR3 loop: CASSRQLLNTEAFF. As DNA, the CDR3 is TGTGCCAGCAGCAGACAGCTCCTGAACACTGAAGCTTTCTTT.

This clone was seen a few times. The chain uses TRBV10-1 and TRBJ2-3; 14 bases are shared with TRBD2. The J segment lost 6 bases and the V segment lost 7 bases, leaving 9 bases of the junction unmatched. Germline CDR1 is WNHNN and CDR2 is SYGVQD (reference sequence). The CDR3 is made up of 16 amino acids. CDR3 DNA sequence: TGCGCCAGCAACGGCCCGGGACTAGCGGGAGTGGATACGCAGTATTTT. Translated, it gives CASNGPGLAGVDTQYF.

The chain joins TRBV11-2 to TRBJ1-5; D not certain. In germline, CDR1 is SGHAT, CDR2 FQNNGV. V was shortened by 5 bases and J by 1 base, with 21 bases between the two germline ends. The CDR3 sequence is 18 residues long. The CDR3 sequence: CASSRKQPAGGSNQPQHF. DNA of the CDR3: TGTGCCAGCAGCCGAAAACAACCTGCGGGTGGAAGCAATCAGCCCCAGCATTTT.

This chain's CDR3 is CASRQSGKTNYGYTF. The DNA for the CDR3 is TGTGCCAGCAGACAATCAGGAAAGACTAACTATGGCTACACCTTC. This chain links TRBV28 with TRBJ1-2; the D is unclear. CDR3 size: 15 residues. Per the germline V gene, CDR1 is MDHEN and CDR2 is SYDVKM. V was shortened by 6 bases and J by 0 bases, with 14 bases between the two germline ends.

The V call is TRBV2, the J call TRBJ2-2; the match to TRBD2 covers 8 bases. The CDR3 is 17 amino acids. The trim removed 3 bases at V and 6 bases at J, leaving 12 bases unmatched. The germline V gene encodes CDR1 SNHLY and CDR2 FYNNEI. CDR3 in DNA: TGTGCCAGCAGTGATGATTCGGCTAGCGGGCCCCCCGGGGAGCTGTTTTTT. Encoded protein: CASSDDSASGPPGELFF.

The chain links TRBV4-1 to TRBJ2-7; 7 bases are shared with TRBD2. Trimming removed 4 bases from V and 3 bases from J; junction bases left unmatched: 9. CDR3 length: 15 residues. Per the germline V gene, CDR1 is MGHRA and CDR2 is YSYEKL. CDR3 region: CASSLYGGSVYEQYF. The CDR3 DNA follows: TGCGCCAGCAGCCTCTACGGCGGGAGTGTCTACGAGCAGTACTTC.

The chain employs TRBV4-1 and TRBJ2-7, with D possibly TRBD1 on 5 matching bases. Trimming took off 0 bases at V and 2 bases at J, with 14 bases between the two ends. The CDR3 contains 16 residues. CDR1 is MGHRA, CDR2 YSYEKL, per germline. CDR3 protein: CASSQDRGDRAYEQYF. The CDR3 DNA reads as TGCGCCAGCAGCCAAGATCGAGGCGACAGAGCCTACGAGCAGTACTTC.

The chain is built from TRBV6-1 and TRBJ1-2; no clear D gene. The ends were cut back, 2 bases at V and 2 bases at J, with 6 bases in the middle. CDR1 is MNHNS, CDR2 SASEGT, per germline. There are 13 residues in the CDR3. CDR3 sequence (DNA): TGTGCCAGCAGTGAAACGGGGAACTATGGCTACACCTTC. Protein product: CASSETGNYGYTF.

The gene calls are TRBV6-5 and TRBJ1-3, with a tentative D call TRBD1 (5 bases). Germline CDR1 MNHEY, CDR2 SVGAGI. The CDR3 covers 14 residues. The V gene lost 7 bases and the J gene lost 0 bases, with 10 bases spanning the gap. The CDR3 loop reads CASKGLHSGNTIYF. CDR3 in DNA: TGTGCCAGCAAGGGGTTACACTCTGGAAACACCATATATTTT.

The rearrangement uses TRBV27 and TRBJ2-5; a possible D gene is TRBD2 (6 bases). Per germline, CDR1 MNHEY and CDR2 SMNVEV (reference sequence). The CDR3 consists of 14 residues. Trimming removed 8 bases at V and 2 bases at J, with 15 bases between. The CDR3 DNA sequence: TGTGCCAGCGGGTTGGCCCGGGGGCAAGAGACCCAGTACTTC. Its translation is CASGLARGQETQYF.

The CDR3 DNA reads as TGTGCCTGGAGTGTACTTAGCGAGATCTACGAGCAGTACTTC. It encodes CAWSVLSEIYEQYF. V is TRBV30 and J is TRBJ2-7; tentative D call: TRBD2 (5 bases). CDR1 and CDR2 (germline): GTSNPN, SVGIG (reference sequence). The germline V and J ends were trimmed by 0 bases and 3 bases, with 12 bases remaining between them. The CDR3 is 14 residues long.

This clone was seen more than once but under ten times. Here the CDR3 DNA reads TGCTCCGCCATGGGGGCGAGCTCCTACGAGCAGTACTTC. Protein product: CSAMGASSYEQYF. V gene TRBV10-2 combines with J gene TRBJ2-7; possibly TRBD1 for D (6 bases). Germline CDR1 WSHSY, CDR2 SAAADI. The CDR3 runs to 13 residues.